The T cell receptor (beta chain) under discussion was sequenced for a study of early T cells in non-severe SARS-CoV-2 infection. Study overall: The study sequenced bulk RNA from unsorted whole blood, with chains unpaired.

A word on this clonotype: Its specificity is not known.

Unique molecular identifiers were attached to individual cDNA molecules. TCRdb reprocessed the 5' RACE reads via MiXCR and lists one record per CDR3 protein. Among under 60,000 distinct CDR3 sequences listed, 7% to 10% were seen once. The study, taken as a whole, reports: Clonotype matching in VDJdb favored anti-spike CD8 responses and did not capture private and CD4 specificities.

Sequencing was done on a sample of whole blood. The TCR originated in an adult who was a healthcare worker with PCR-confirmed SARS-CoV-2 infection or an uninfected control (not recorded which).

Here the CDR3 DNA reads TGTGCCAGCAGGCGATACACCGGGGAGCTGTTTTTT. This encodes CASRRYTGELFF. The V call is TRBV27, the J call TRBJ2-2; D unresolved. CDR3 length equals 12 residues. V lost 6 bases and J lost 3, with 5 bases in between. Germline V gene lookup returns CDR1 MNHEY and CDR2 SMNVEV (reference sequence).